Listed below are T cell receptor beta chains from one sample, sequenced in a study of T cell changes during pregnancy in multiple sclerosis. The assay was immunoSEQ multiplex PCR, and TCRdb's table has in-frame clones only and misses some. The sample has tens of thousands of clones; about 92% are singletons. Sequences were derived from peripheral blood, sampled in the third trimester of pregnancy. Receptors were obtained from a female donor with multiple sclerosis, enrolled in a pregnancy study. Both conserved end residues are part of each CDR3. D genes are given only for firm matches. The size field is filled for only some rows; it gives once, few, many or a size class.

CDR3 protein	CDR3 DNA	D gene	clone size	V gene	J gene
CASSGAGTETGNTIYF	TGTGCCAGCAGCGGGGCCGGGACAGAGACTGGAAACACCATATATTTT	TRBD1	.	TRBV11-2	TRBJ1-3
CASSPEREYEQYF	TGTGCCAGCAGCCCTGAGCGGGAATACGAGCAGTACTTC	TRBD2	.	TRBV4-2	TRBJ2-7
CSVENLAGVEETQYF	TGCAGCGTTGAAAATCTAGCGGGAGTCGAAGAGACCCAGTACTTC	TRBD2	.	TRBV29-1	TRBJ2-5
CASSDSAGATDTQYF	TGTGCCAGCAGTGACTCCGCGGGGGCCACAGATACGCAGTATTTT	.	.	TRBV6-4	TRBJ2-3
CASSLGLAGPNGGELFF	TGTGCCAGCAGCCTGGGACTAGCGGGACCGAACGGCGGGGAGCTGTTTTTT	TRBD2	.	TRBV27	TRBJ2-2
CASSESRGLGTEAFF	TGTGCCAGCAGTGAAAGCCGGGGGTTGGGCACTGAAGCTTTCTTT	.	.	TRBV6-1	TRBJ1-1
CASSPRQENYGYTF	TGTGCCAGCAGCCCGAGACAGGAAAACTATGGCTACACCTTC	.	.	TRBV7-9	TRBJ1-2
CASSLGTSGGNNEQFF	TGTGCCAGCAGCTTGGGGACTAGCGGAGGGAACAATGAGCAGTTCTTC	TRBD2	.	TRBV5-4	TRBJ2-1
CASSFKSPGLPVEGLGEQYF	TGTGCCAGCAGTTTTAAGAGCCCGGGACTCCCCGTCGAGGGCCTGGGGGAGCAGTACTTC	.	.	TRBV27	TRBJ2-7
CASSIRTPLDTGELFF	TGTGCCAGCAGCATTCGGACACCACTGGACACCGGGGAGCTGTTTTTT	.	.	TRBV21-1	TRBJ2-2
CASSSSAGYEQYF	TGTGCCAGCAGCTCTTCGGCGGGGTACGAGCAGTACTTC	.	.	TRBV7-2	TRBJ2-7
CASSLVVGQGQGYTF	TGCGCCAGCAGCTTGGTCGTGGGACAGGGTCAGGGCTACACCTTC	TRBD1	.	TRBV5-1	TRBJ1-2
CASSSYSGRRDETQYF	TGTGCCAGCAGTTCTTATAGCGGGAGGAGGGATGAGACCCAGTACTTC	TRBD2	.	TRBV27	TRBJ2-5
CASSFGGLGNNEQFF	TGTGCCAGCAGCTTCGGAGGTCTAGGAAACAATGAGCAGTTCTTC	.	.	TRBV7-3	TRBJ2-1
CASSQTGTTNTEAFF	TGCGCCAGCAGCCAAACCGGGACAACTAACACTGAAGCTTTCTTT	.	.	TRBV4-1	TRBJ1-1
CASSSLSGLSYNEQFF	TGCGCCAGCAGCTCCCTTAGCGGGCTCTCCTACAATGAGCAGTTCTTC	TRBD2	.	TRBV5-1	TRBJ2-1
CASSIGGAYEQYF	TGTGCCAGTAGTATAGGCGGAGCCTACGAGCAGTACTTC	.	.	TRBV19	TRBJ2-7
CTSGTGGHTEAFF	TGCACCAGCGGGACAGGGGGCCACACTGAAGCTTTCTTT	.	.	TRBV1	TRBJ1-1
CASSLSGRNTDTQYF	TGTGCCAGCAGCCTTAGCGGGAGAAACACAGATACGCAGTATTTT	TRBD2	once	TRBV7-8	TRBJ2-3
CASSVLSGRGLTGELFF	TGTGCCAGCAGCGTACTCAGCGGGAGAGGTTTGACCGGGGAGCTGTTTTTT	TRBD2	once	TRBV9	TRBJ2-2
CAISESDGGVGRSQYF	TGTGCCATCAGTGAGTCGGACGGGGGAGTGGGGCGGTCCCAGTACTTC	.	.	TRBV10-3	TRBJ2-5
CASSQVVGYEQYF	TGTGCCAGCAGCCAAGTTGTCGGGTACGAGCAGTACTTC	.	.	TRBV14	TRBJ2-7
CASSDGTPYNEQFF	TGTGCCAGCAGTGACGGGACTCCCTACAATGAGCAGTTCTTC	.	.	TRBV25-1	TRBJ2-1
CASSLVLASGTTDTQYF	TGTGCCAGCAGCTTAGTGTTGGCTAGCGGGACTACGGATACGCAGTATTTT	TRBD2	.	TRBV7-9	TRBJ2-3
CASSGQGAIGNTIYF	TGTGCCAGCAGCGGACAGGGGGCGATTGGAAACACCATATATTTT	TRBD1	.	TRBV9	TRBJ1-3
CASSPLGGPGYTF	TGTGCCAGCAGCCCACTGGGGGGGCCTGGCTACACCTTC	.	.	TRBV28	TRBJ1-2
CASSSREGRNGELFF	TGTGCCAGCAGTTCCCGGGAGGGCCGTAACGGGGAGCTGTTTTTT	TRBD2	.	TRBV6-5	TRBJ2-2
CASSEFSGRGNEQFF	TGTGCCAGCAGTGAGTTTAGCGGGAGAGGAAATGAGCAGTTCTTC	TRBD2	.	TRBV6-4	TRBJ2-1
CASSISSMGDHEQYF	TGTGCCAGTAGTATCAGTTCTATGGGCGATCACGAGCAGTACTTC	.	.	TRBV19	TRBJ2-7
CASSSRLAGAYEQYF	TGCGCCAGCAGCTCGAGACTAGCGGGAGCCTACGAGCAGTACTTC	TRBD2	.	TRBV5-1	TRBJ2-7
CASSLSTRDYGYTF	TGTGCCAGCAGTTTATCAACCAGGGATTATGGCTACACCTTC	.	.	TRBV27	TRBJ1-2
CASSLRLAGGTYEQYF	TGTGCCAGCAGTTTAAGACTAGCGGGAGGGACCTACGAGCAGTACTTC	TRBD2	.	TRBV28	TRBJ2-7
CASSLRGPSFRGVTDTQYF	TGTGCCAGCTCACTCAGGGGCCCGTCCTTCAGGGGCGTCACAGATACGCAGTATTTT	.	.	TRBV18	TRBJ2-3
CASSLGDSGANVLTF	TGCGCCAGCAGCTTGGGCGACTCTGGGGCCAACGTCCTGACTTTC	.	.	TRBV5-1	TRBJ2-6
CASSPKGPRLEFF	TGTGCCAGCAGCCCAAAGGGCCCTAGACTAGAATTCTTC	.	.	TRBV7-2	TRBJ2-1
CASSTRVYEQYF	TGTGCCAGCAGTACGCGGGTCTACGAGCAGTACTTC	.	.	TRBV6-6	TRBJ2-7
CASSVDSWNTGELFF	TGTGCCAGCAGCGTAGATAGCTGGAACACCGGGGAGCTGTTTTTT	.	.	TRBV9	TRBJ2-2
CASSFSSGRAETQYF	TGTGCCAGCAGCTTTTCGAGCGGGAGGGCAGAGACCCAGTACTTC	TRBD2	.	TRBV9	TRBJ2-5
CASSKRESGTDTQYF	TGTGCCAGCAGTAAGCGGGAGTCGGGAACAGATACGCAGTATTTT	TRBD2	.	TRBV28	TRBJ2-3
CASSVGAPSEAFF	TGTGCCAGCAGCGTAGGGGCACCTTCTGAAGCTTTCTTT	.	.	TRBV9	TRBJ1-1
CASILSGTEDTQYF	TGTGCCAGCATCCTTAGCGGGACGGAAGATACGCAGTATTTT	TRBD2	.	TRBV28	TRBJ2-3
CASSEAWTSENNEQFF	TGTGCCAGCAGTGAAGCGTGGACTAGCGAGAACAATGAGCAGTTCTTC	TRBD2	.	TRBV6-1	TRBJ2-1
CASRTVLAGESGEQYF	TGTGCCAGTAGGACCGTTCTAGCGGGAGAGTCGGGGGAGCAGTACTTC	TRBD2	.	TRBV19	TRBJ2-7
CAWSRDILSAETQYF	TGTGCCTGGAGCCGGGACATCCTCTCAGCGGAGACCCAGTACTTC	.	.	TRBV30	TRBJ2-5
CAWNPGSRNTIYF	TGTGCCTGGAATCCCGGGTCCCGAAACACCATATATTTT	.	.	TRBV30	TRBJ1-3
CASSGRGTPDYEQYF	TGTGCCAGCAGCGGACGCGGGACGCCCGACTACGAGCAGTACTTC	.	.	TRBV7-9	TRBJ2-7
CASSQKGTSGTYEQYF	TGTGCCAGCAGCCAAAAGGGGACTAGCGGAACCTACGAGCAGTACTTC	TRBD2	.	TRBV5-4	TRBJ2-7
CASSLDRDTDTQYF	TGTGCCAGCAGTCTTGACAGGGACACAGATACGCAGTATTTT	TRBD1	.	TRBV27	TRBJ2-3
CASSVNRGYEQYF	TGTGCCAGCAGTGTTAACAGGGGCTACGAGCAGTACTTC	TRBD1	.	TRBV2	TRBJ2-7
CSVTDRGTEKLFF	TGCAGCGTGACGGACAGGGGGACTGAAAAACTGTTTTTT	TRBD1	.	TRBV29-1	TRBJ1-4
CASSLSGTGTTGELFF	TGTGCCAGCAGCTTGTCCGGGACAGGGACCACCGGGGAGCTGTTTTTT	TRBD1	.	TRBV11-2	TRBJ2-2
CASSDSSGSYNEQFF	TGTGCCAGCAGTGACTCGAGCGGCTCCTACAATGAGCAGTTCTTC	.	.	TRBV6-4	TRBJ2-1